This is a list of T cell receptor beta chains from one sample in a study of cytomegalovirus exposure and HLA in healthy donors. Clones were sequenced by immunoSEQ multiplex PCR, and TCRdb holds only the in-frame ones, with some missing. Of approximately 100,000 clones in the sample, about 59% are singletons; the top ten hold less than 4.5%. The sequenced sample was PBMCs. The receptors originated from a man younger than 45 in good health and CMV-seropositive. The CDR3 runs from the conserved cysteine through the conserved F or W. Each record gives: J gene, V gene, clone size, D gene, CDR3 DNA, CDR3 protein. The D gene is left open where the match is weak. Part of the rows lack a size; the others show once, few, many or a class for expanded clones.

J: TRBJ2-2
V: TRBV9
size: NA
D: NA
DNA: TGTGCCAGCAGCGTAGAACCGCAGGAAGCCGGGGAGCTGTTTTTT
CDR3: CASSVEPQEAGELFF

J: TRBJ1-2
V: TRBV6-5
size: NA
D: NA
DNA: TGTGCCAGCAGCCCCAGGGATAAGTATGGCTACACCTTC
CDR3: CASSPRDKYGYTF

J: TRBJ1-1
V: TRBV21-1
size: few
D: NA
DNA: TGTGCCAACTTATGGGTGATCCAGGGGGGCACTGAAGCTTTCTTT
CDR3: CANLWVIQGGTEAFF

J: TRBJ2-5
V: TRBV19
size: NA
D: TRBD2
DNA: TGTGCCAGTATGGCTAGCGGGGGTGAGACCCAGTACTTC
CDR3: CASMASGGETQYF

J: TRBJ1-2
V: TRBV6-5
size: NA
D: TRBD1
DNA: TGTGCCAGCACCCCTCGGACAGGGAACGGCGGCTACACCTTC
CDR3: CASTPRTGNGGYTF

J: TRBJ2-2
V: TRBV10-1
size: NA
D: TRBD1
DNA: TGCGCCAGCTCTGCTCTATCCGGGACAGGGGGCACCGGGGAGCTGTTTTTT
CDR3: CASSALSGTGGTGELFF

J: TRBJ2-7
V: TRBV7-2
size: NA
D: TRBD1
DNA: TGTGCCAGCAGCTTTCTGGGACAGGGCGAGGTCGAGCAGTACTTC
CDR3: CASSFLGQGEVEQYF

J: TRBJ2-3
V: TRBV9
size: NA
D: TRBD2
DNA: TGTGCCAGCAGCGTGATTAGCGGGGATACGCAGTATTTT
CDR3: CASSVISGDTQYF

J: TRBJ1-6
V: TRBV18
size: NA
D: NA
DNA: TGTGCCAGCTCAATCGACAGAGGAGATTCACCCCTCCACTTT
CDR3: CASSIDRGDSPLHF

J: TRBJ1-2
V: TRBV25-1
size: NA
D: TRBD1
DNA: TGTGCCAGCAGTAACAGGGGTGGCTACACCTTC
CDR3: CASSNRGGYTF

J: TRBJ1-5
V: TRBV7-3
size: NA
D: NA
DNA: TGTGCCAGCAGCCGGAGAGCCGAAACTTATCAGCCCCAGCATTTT
CDR3: CASSRRAETYQPQHF

J: TRBJ2-1
V: TRBV5-1
size: NA
D: NA
DNA: TGCGCCAGCAGCTTGGCCGGTTTGAGGGATAGTTCAAATGAGCAGTTCTTC
CDR3: CASSLAGLRDSSNEQFF

J: TRBJ1-2
V: TRBV6-5
size: NA
D: TRBD1
DNA: TGTGCCAGCAGTTACTCGAGTCAGGGGGCGGACTATGGCTACACCTTC
CDR3: CASSYSSQGADYGYTF

J: TRBJ2-1
V: TRBV10-3
size: NA
D: TRBD2
DNA: TGTGCCATCAGTGAGGGGACTACCAATGAGCAGTTCTTC
CDR3: CAISEGTTNEQFF

J: TRBJ1-1
V: TRBV25-1
size: few
D: TRBD1
DNA: TGTGCCAGCAGTGCCCGGGAGTGGGGGGACAGGGGTAATGAAGCTTTCTTT
CDR3: CASSAREWGDRGNEAFF

J: TRBJ2-1
V: TRBV7-7
size: NA
D: NA
DNA: TGTGCTAGCAGCCCTTCGACAGTACCCTACAATGAGCAGTTCTTC
CDR3: CASSPSTVPYNEQFF

J: TRBJ2-1
V: TRBV2
size: NA
D: NA
DNA: TGTGCCAGCAGCGAGAGCCAAGCCAATGAGCAGTTCTTC
CDR3: CASSESQANEQFF

J: TRBJ2-2
V: TRBV7-9
size: NA
D: NA
DNA: TGTGCCAGCAGCTTACGCGGCAACGCGAACACCGGGGAGCTGTTTTTT
CDR3: CASSLRGNANTGELFF

J: TRBJ2-7
V: TRBV7-9
size: NA
D: NA
DNA: TGTGCCAGCAGCTCCACGGGACTCCTTGCCTACGAGCAGTACTTC
CDR3: CASSSTGLLAYEQYF

J: TRBJ2-2
V: TRBV7-8
size: once
D: NA
DNA: TGTGCCAGCAGCTTACTGGGCAGGGCAAACACCGGGGAGCTGTTTTTT
CDR3: CASSLLGRANTGELFF

J: TRBJ2-7
V: TRBV5-4
size: once
D: NA
DNA: TGTGCCAGCAGCTTAAACGTGGGGGGCTACGAGCAGTACTTC
CDR3: CASSLNVGGYEQYF

J: TRBJ1-2
V: TRBV6-5
size: NA
D: NA
DNA: TGTGCCAGCAGCTCTCCCCAGACAGTCAACTATGGCTACACCTTC
CDR3: CASSSPQTVNYGYTF

J: TRBJ2-1
V: TRBV11-3
size: NA
D: TRBD1
DNA: TGTGCCAGCAGCTCCGGGACAGGGGTCGATGAGCAGTTCTTC
CDR3: CASSSGTGVDEQFF

J: TRBJ2-7
V: TRBV9
size: NA
D: NA
DNA: TGTGCCAGCAGCGTAGCTGCGGGGACTTACGAGCAGTACTTC
CDR3: CASSVAAGTYEQYF